At least ten counts were recorded for the clone carrying this T cell receptor beta chain. What it recognizes is unknown. This record belongs to a study of early T cells in non-severe SARS-CoV-2 infection. Turning to the study itself: Sequenced material consisted of bulk RNA (from unsorted whole blood), and chains were unpaired. Study observations and caveats: Matching results from VDJdb favored anti-spike CD8 responses, leaving private and CD4 specificities undetected.

Deletions cut 4 bases from V and 5 bases from J, with 15 bases between. The CDR3 totals 15 residues. Germline V gene sequence: CDR1 LGHNA, CDR2 YSLEER. In the library, individual cDNA molecules carried attached unique molecular identifiers. TCRdb reprocessed the 5' RACE reads via MiXCR and lists one record per CDR3 protein. The data contain approximately 75,000 distinct CDR3 sequences, 4% to 6% of them singletons. The TCR was taken from an adult who was a healthcare worker with PCR-confirmed SARS-CoV-2 infection or an uninfected control (not recorded which). The donor label of this sample is uncertain. The specimen was whole blood, collected at baseline. The chain links TRBV4-3 to TRBJ2-1; D unresolved. The CDR3 DNA reads as TGCGCCAGCAGCCGTGACTCCAAAGGGAACAATGAGCAGTTCTTC. As protein: CASSRDSKGNNEQFF.